This T cell receptor beta chain was profiled in a study of blood T cell repertoires in COVID-19. The CDR3 has 14 amino acids. V was trimmed by 3 bases and J by 0 bases, leaving 9 bases between them. Germline V gene data show CDR1 as MNHEY and CDR2 as SVGEGT. The repertoire was sequenced with immunoSEQ multiplex PCR; TCRdb's copy has only in-frame clones and lacks some. This sample has 150,000 to 200,000 clones; over 75% occur once, and the top ten carry roughly 9.7%. The J gene is TRBJ2-7, the V gene TRBV6-2 or TRBV6-3, with D hard to call. The sample was peripheral blood. The source is a human donor with active or convalescent COVID-19. The donor label of this sample is uncertain. DNA of the CDR3: TGTGCCAGCAGTTATGCCGTTAGCTCCTACGAGCAGTACTTC. This translates into CASSYAVSSYEQYF.